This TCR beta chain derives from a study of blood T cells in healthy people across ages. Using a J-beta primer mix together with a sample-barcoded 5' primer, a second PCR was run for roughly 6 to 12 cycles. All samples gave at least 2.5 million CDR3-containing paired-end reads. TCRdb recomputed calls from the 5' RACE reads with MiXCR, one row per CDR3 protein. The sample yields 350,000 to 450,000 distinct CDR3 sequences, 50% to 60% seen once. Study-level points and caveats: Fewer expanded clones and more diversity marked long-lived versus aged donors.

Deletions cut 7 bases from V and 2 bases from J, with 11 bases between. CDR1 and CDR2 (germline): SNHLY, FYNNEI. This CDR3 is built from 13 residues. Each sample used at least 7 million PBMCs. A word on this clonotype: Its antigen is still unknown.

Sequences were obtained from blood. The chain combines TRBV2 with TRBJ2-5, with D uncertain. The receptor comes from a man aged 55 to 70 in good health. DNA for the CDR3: TGTGCCAGCAATCGGGTGAGGCAAGAGACCCAGTACTTC. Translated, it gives CASNRVRQETQYF.